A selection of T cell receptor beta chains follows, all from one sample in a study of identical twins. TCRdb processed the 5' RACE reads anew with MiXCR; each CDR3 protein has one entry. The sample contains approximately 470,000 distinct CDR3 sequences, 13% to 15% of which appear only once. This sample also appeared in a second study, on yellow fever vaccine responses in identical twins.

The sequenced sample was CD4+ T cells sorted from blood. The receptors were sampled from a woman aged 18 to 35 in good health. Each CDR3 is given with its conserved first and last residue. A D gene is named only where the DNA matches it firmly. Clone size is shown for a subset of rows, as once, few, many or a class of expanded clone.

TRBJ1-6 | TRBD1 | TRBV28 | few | CASTPVGQGQYSPLHF | TGTGCCAGCACGCCGGTAGGACAGGGTCAGTATTCACCCCTCCACTTT
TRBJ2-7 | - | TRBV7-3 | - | CASSVDSAYEQYF | TGTGCCAGCAGCGTGGACAGTGCCTACGAGCAGTACTTC
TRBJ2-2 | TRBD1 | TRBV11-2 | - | CASSSGQWAGELFF | TGTGCCAGCAGCTCGGGACAGTGGGCCGGGGAGCTGTTTTTT
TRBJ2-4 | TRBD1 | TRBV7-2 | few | CASSRDRGTENIQYF | TGTGCCAGCAGCCGGGACAGGGGAACGGAAAACATTCAGTACTTC
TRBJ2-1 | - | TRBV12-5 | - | CASALREGGNNEQFF | TGTGCTAGTGCTCTAAGGGAGGGGGGTAACAATGAGCAGTTCTTC
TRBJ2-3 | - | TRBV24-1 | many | CATSDLDRGADTQYF | TGTGCCACCAGTGACCTGGACCGAGGTGCAGATACGCAGTATTTT
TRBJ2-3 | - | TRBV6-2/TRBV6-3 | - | CASSYYPDTQYF | TGTGCCAGCAGTTACTACCCAGATACGCAGTATTTT
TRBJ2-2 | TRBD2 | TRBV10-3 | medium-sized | CAIGGLAGYTNTGELFF | TGTGCCATCGGGGGACTAGCGGGATACACGAACACCGGGGAGCTGTTTTTT
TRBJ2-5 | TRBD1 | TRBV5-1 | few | CANQSGGAGSQYF | TGCGCCAATCAATCAGGGGGCGCGGGGTCCCAGTACTTC
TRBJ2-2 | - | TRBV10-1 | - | CASGSSGTTGELFF | TGCGCCTCCGGGTCTTCTGGGACCACCGGGGAGCTGTTTTTT
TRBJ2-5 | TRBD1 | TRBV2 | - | CASGRTGRQETQYF | TGTGCCAGCGGAAGGACAGGGAGGCAAGAGACCCAGTACTTC
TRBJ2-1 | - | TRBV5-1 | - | CASSLVIAVGNEQFF | TGCGCCAGCAGCTTGGTGATAGCAGTTGGCAATGAGCAGTTCTTC
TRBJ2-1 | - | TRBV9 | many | CASSVDPVLNEQFF | TGTGCCAGCAGCGTAGATCCGGTATTGAATGAGCAGTTCTTC
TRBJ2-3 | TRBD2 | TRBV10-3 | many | CAISEPGLAGATDTQYF | TGTGCCATCAGTGAACCGGGACTAGCGGGGGCCACAGATACGCAGTATTTT
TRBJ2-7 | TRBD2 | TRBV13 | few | CASSSQGAGGLGYEQYF | TGTGCCAGCAGCTCCCAGGGCGCGGGAGGGTTGGGTTACGAGCAGTACTTC
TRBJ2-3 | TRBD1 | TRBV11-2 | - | CASSVPGQGREQYF | TGTGCCAGCAGCGTACCGGGACAGGGGAGAGAGCAGTATTTT
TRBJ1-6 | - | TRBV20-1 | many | CSAREGGFVYNSPLHF | TGCAGTGCTAGGGAAGGGGGTTTTGTTTATAATTCACCCCTCCACTTT
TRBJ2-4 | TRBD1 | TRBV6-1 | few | CASSLRQGLPKNIQYF | TGTGCCAGCAGTCTAAGACAGGGGTTGCCCAAAAACATTCAGTACTTC
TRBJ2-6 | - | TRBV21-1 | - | CASSDPGQGSGANVLTF | TGTGCCAGCAGTGACCCGGGACAGGGCTCTGGGGCCAACGTCCTGACTTTC
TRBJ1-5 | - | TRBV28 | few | CASSTTGKHQPQHF | TGTGCCAGCAGCACCACAGGGAAACATCAGCCCCAGCATTTT
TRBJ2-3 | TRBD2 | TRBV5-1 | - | CASSTQRTSGGADTQYF | TGCGCCAGCAGCACCCAACGGACTAGCGGGGGGGCCGATACGCAGTATTTT
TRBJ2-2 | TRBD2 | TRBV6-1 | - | CASRTTTSGRVLFF | TGTGCCAGCAGGACCACGACTAGCGGGAGAGTGCTGTTTTTT
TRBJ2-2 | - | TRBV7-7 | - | CASRIRDGTGELFF | TGTGCTAGCCGAATCAGGGATGGCACCGGGGAGCTGTTTTTT
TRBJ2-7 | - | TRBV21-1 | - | CASSLRTYSYEQYF | TGTGCCAGCAGCCTAAGGACTTACTCCTACGAGCAGTACTTC
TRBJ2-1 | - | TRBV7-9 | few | CASSVVGVGGNEQFF | TGTGCCAGCAGCGTCGTTGGGGTCGGTGGCAATGAGCAGTTCTTC
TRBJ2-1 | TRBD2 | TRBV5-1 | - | CASSIGSKIGLAGSGGYNEQFF | TGCGCCAGCAGCATTGGCAGTAAAATCGGACTAGCGGGCAGTGGGGGATACAATGAGCAGTTCTTC
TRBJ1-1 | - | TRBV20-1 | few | CSARSSGNEAFF | TGCAGTGCTAGATCATCGGGAAACGAAGCTTTCTTT
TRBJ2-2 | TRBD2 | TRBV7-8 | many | CASSLAGNTGELFF | TGTGCTAGCAGCCTAGCGGGGAACACCGGGGAGCTGTTTTTT
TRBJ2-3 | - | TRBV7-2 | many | CASSTGLGTDTQYF | TGTGCCAGCAGTACAGGGTTGGGCACAGATACGCAGTATTTT
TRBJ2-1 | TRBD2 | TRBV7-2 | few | CASSSSGGTYNEQFF | TGTGCCAGCAGCTCTAGCGGGGGGACCTACAATGAGCAGTTCTTC
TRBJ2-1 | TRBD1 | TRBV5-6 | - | CAISSGTGGSYNEQFF | TGTGCCATCAGCTCCGGGACAGGGGGTTCCTACAATGAGCAGTTCTTC
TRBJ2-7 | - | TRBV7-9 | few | CASSLVSSTLAARTDF | TGTGCCAGCAGCTTAGTGTCGTCGACCCTCGCAGCGAGAACGGACTTC
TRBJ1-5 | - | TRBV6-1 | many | CASSPMDRAGQPQHF | TGTGCCAGCAGTCCCATGGACCGGGCGGGTCAGCCCCAGCATTTT
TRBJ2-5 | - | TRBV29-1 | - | CSVAKLGKGETQYF | TGCAGCGTCGCGAAACTAGGGAAAGGGGAGACCCAGTACTTC
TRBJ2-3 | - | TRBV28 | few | CASSYVIFNTDTQYF | TGTGCCAGCAGCTACGTCATTTTTAACACAGATACGCAGTATTTT
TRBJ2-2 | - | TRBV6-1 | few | CASSPRTVITGELFF | TGTGCCAGCAGTCCCCGGACAGTTATTACCGGGGAGCTGTTTTTT
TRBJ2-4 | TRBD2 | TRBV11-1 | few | CASSSGLAGGLAKNIQYF | TGTGCCAGCAGCTCTGGACTAGCGGGGGGCCTCGCCAAAAACATTCAGTACTTC
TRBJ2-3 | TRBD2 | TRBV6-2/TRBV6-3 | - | CASSTRLAPDTQYF | TGTGCCAGCAGCACCCGACTAGCTCCAGATACGCAGTATTTT
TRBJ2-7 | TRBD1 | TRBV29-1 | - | CSGLGTAPPYEQYF | TGCAGCGGCCTGGGGACAGCCCCACCCTACGAGCAGTACTTC
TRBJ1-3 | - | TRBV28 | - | CASIKGGSFSGNTIYF | TGTGCCAGCATCAAAGGAGGGTCCTTCTCTGGAAACACCATATATTTT
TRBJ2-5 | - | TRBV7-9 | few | CASSPPSLQTQYF | TGTGCCAGCAGCCCCCCGTCTTTGCAGACCCAGTACTTC
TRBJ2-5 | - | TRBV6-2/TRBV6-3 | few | CASSYLASAQETQYF | TGTGCCAGCAGTTACTTGGCTAGCGCCCAAGAGACCCAGTACTTC
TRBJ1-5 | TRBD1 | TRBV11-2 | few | CASSWGQMEQPQHF | TGTGCCAGCAGCTGGGGACAGATGGAGCAGCCCCAGCATTTT
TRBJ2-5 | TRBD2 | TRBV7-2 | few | CASSLSGREETQYF | TGTGCCAGCAGCTTGAGCGGGAGGGAAGAGACCCAGTACTTC
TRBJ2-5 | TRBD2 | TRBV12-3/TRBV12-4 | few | CASSLGLAGGFGTQYF | TGTGCCAGCAGTCTCGGACTAGCGGGTGGCTTTGGGACCCAGTACTTC
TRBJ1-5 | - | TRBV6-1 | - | CASTRPLGGQPQHF | TGTGCCAGCACCCGGCCTCTTGGAGGTCAGCCCCAGCATTTT
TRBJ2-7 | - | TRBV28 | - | CASESVRGLSYEQYF | TGTGCCAGCGAATCGGTCCGGGGACTCTCCTACGAGCAGTACTTC
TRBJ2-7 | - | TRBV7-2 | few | CASSFRPMRDGYEQYF | TGTGCCAGCAGCTTCCGGCCCATGCGGGACGGGTACGAGCAGTACTTC
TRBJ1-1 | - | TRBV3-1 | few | CASSQEGSIGAFF | TGTGCCAGCAGCCAAGAAGGTTCAATAGGGGCTTTCTTT
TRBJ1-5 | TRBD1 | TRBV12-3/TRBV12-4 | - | CASTGQGIQPQHF | TGTGCCAGCACCGGACAGGGAATTCAGCCCCAGCATTTT